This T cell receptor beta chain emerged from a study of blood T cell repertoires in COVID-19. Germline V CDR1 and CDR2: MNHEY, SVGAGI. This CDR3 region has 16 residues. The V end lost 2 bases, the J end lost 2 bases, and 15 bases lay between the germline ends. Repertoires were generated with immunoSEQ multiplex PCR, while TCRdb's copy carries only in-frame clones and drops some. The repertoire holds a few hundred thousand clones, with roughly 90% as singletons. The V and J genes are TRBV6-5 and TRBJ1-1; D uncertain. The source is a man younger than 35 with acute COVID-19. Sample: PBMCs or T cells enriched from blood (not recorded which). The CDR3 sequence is CASSYPQDGLNTEAFF. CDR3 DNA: TGTGCCAGCAGTTACCCTCAGGATGGGCTTAACACTGAAGCTTTCTTT.